Below are 23 T cell receptor beta chains sequenced from a single sample in a study of breast tumors, draining lymph nodes, adjacent tissues. From the multiplex PCR reads, TCRdb called clonotypes with MiXCR, one entry per CDR3 protein. The repertoire has tens of thousands of distinct CDR3 sequences, approximately 54% of them found once; the top ten carry roughly a fifth. The specimen was breast tumor tissue. These receptors were obtained from a female donor with breast cancer. Some clones in this sample may be carry-over from other donors' samples.

Judged by abundance, this clonotype is medium-sized. The V gene is TRBV29-1, the J gene TRBJ2-7; D gene ambiguous. The CDR3 contains 12 residues. Trimming took 4 bases from V and 5 from J, leaving 12 bases between them. The germline CDR1 and CDR2 sequences are SQVTM and ANQGSEA. The CDR3 DNA reads TGCAGCGTTGGGGCCTCAGGCCACGAGCAGTACTTC. Its protein product is CSVGASGHEQYF.

J is TRBJ1-6 and V is TRBV20-1; no reliable D call. With 1 base removed from V and 15 bases from J, the gap between germline ends came to 7 bases. The CDR3 is made up of 10 amino acids. CDR1 is DFQATT, CDR2 SNEGSKA, per germline (reference sequence). CDR3 residues: CSARVVDLHF. For the CDR3, the DNA is TGCAGTGCTAGAGTTGTTGACCTCCACTTT.

V usage is TRBV3-2 and J usage is TRBJ1-5. TRBV3-2 constitutes a pseudogene. This CDR3 contains 9 residues. The CDR3: CASSQDQHF. In DNA form, the CDR3 reads TGTGCCAGCAGCCAGGACCAGCATTTT.

This chain links TRBV12-3 or TRBV12-4 with TRBJ2-5, with 10 bases aligning to TRBD2. This CDR3 has 13 amino acids. The CDR3 loop reads CALRAGGPETQYF. CDR3 sequence (DNA): TGTGCACTCCGAGCGGGGGGGCCGGAGACCCAGTACTTC.

This clonotype was observed at least ten times. This rearrangement joins TRBV20-1 to TRBJ2-5; D possibly matches TRBD1 or TRBD2 (5 bases each). The CDR3 length is 13 residues. Trimming shortened V by 6 bases and J by 5 bases, and 16 bases separated the two germline ends. Germline CDR1 and CDR2: DFQATT and SNEGSKA (reference sequence). In DNA form, the CDR3 reads TGCAGTGCCGGGACGTCGGCGGCGGAGACCCAGTACTTC. Its translation: CSAGTSAAETQYF.

There are many counts of this clonotype. This rearrangement joins TRBV6-5 to TRBJ1-4; tentative D call: TRBD1 (6 bases). Germline CDR1 MNHEY, CDR2 SVGAGI. V lost 6 bases and J lost 8, with 19 bases in between. The CDR3 is 15 amino acids. In nucleotides, the CDR3 is TGTGCCAGCAGCCCTTCCGTTTGGACAGACGAAAAACTGTTTTTT. Translation gives CASSPSVWTDEKLFF.

The chain links TRBV14 to TRBJ1-3, with D uncertain. The length of the CDR3 is 14 residues. Germline V lookup: CDR1 SGHDN, CDR2 FVKESK. The germline V and J ends were trimmed by 5 bases and 6 bases, with 14 bases remaining between them. The CDR3 is CASSTASPLNTIYF. The CDR3 nucleotides are TGTGCCAGCAGCACAGCATCCCCTTTAAACACCATATATTTT.

In its sample, this clonotype was seen many times. This chain joins TRBV11-2 and TRBJ2-3; 9 positions match TRBD2. CDR3 length: 14 amino acids. The germline CDR1 and CDR2 sequences are SGHAT and FQNNGV. J gave up 3 bases and V 5 bases, and 3 bases lay outside the gene matches. DNA for the CDR3: TGTGCCAGCAGCCCGACTAGCGGAACAGATACGCAGTATTTT. As protein: CASSPTSGTDTQYF.

The CDR3 region has the DNA TGTGCCAGCAGTGGCACAACCGGATTCGGAGAGACCCAGTACTTC. This gives the protein CASSGTTGFGETQYF. The chain carries TRBV2 and TRBJ2-5; D remains unclear. Germline CDR1 SNHLY, CDR2 FYNNEI. With 4 bases removed from V and 4 bases from J, the gap between germline ends came to 16 bases. The CDR3 contains 15 residues.

Details on this clonotype: The conserved phenylalanine or tryptophan is not found at the CDR3 terminus, so this likely reflects a read error. J is TRBJ2-7 and V is TRBV7-2; TRBD2 agrees at 7 bases. V was pared by 8 bases and J by 7 bases, with 14 bases of the junction left unmatched. This CDR3 has 14 amino acids. The germline V gene has CDR1 SGHTA and CDR2 FQGNSA. CDR3 coding DNA: TGTGCCAGCCGGGAGGCGGAAGGGCCGAGGGAGCAGTACCTC. As protein: CASREAEGPREQYL.

This clonotype occurred many times. This chain links TRBV7-2 with TRBJ1-1; D ambiguous. The CDR3 extends over 12 amino acids. V gave up 7 bases and J gave up 1 base, with 7 bases separating them. Germline assignment: CDR1 SGHTA and CDR2 FQGNSA. The CDR3 protein is CASTRGNTEAFF. The CDR3 DNA follows: TGTGCCAGCACCCGGGGGAACACTGAAGCTTTCTTT.

The chain combines TRBV7-8 with TRBJ1-5, with D possibly being TRBD1 (5 bases). V lost 6 bases to trimming and J lost 14 bases, with 14 bases between them. Germline V gene sequence: CDR1 SGHVS, CDR2 FQNEAQ. The CDR3 has 11 residues. The CDR3 loop is CASSPGRFEHF. The DNA of the CDR3 is TGTGCCAGCAGTCCAGGGAGGTTCGAGCATTTT. The full variable domain, in which reference TRBV7-8 and TRBJ1-5 provide the parts outside the CDR3, is GAGVSQSPRYKVAKRGQDVALRCDPISGHVSLFWYQQALGQGPEFLTYFQNEAQLDKSGLPSDRFFAERPEGSVSTLKIQRTQQEDSAVYLCASSPGRFEHFGDGTRLSIL.

This clonotype was seen at least ten times. One end of the junction does not line up with germline, which may come from a read error. The V gene is TRBV7-2, the J gene TRBJ1-2, with 11 bases aligning to TRBD1. CDR1 is SGHTA, CDR2 FQGNSA, per germline. This CDR3 is built from 15 residues. The CDR3 DNA reads TGTGCCAGCAGCCCCGGACAGGGGGCGAACTATGGCTACCCCTTC. Protein: CASSPGQGANYGYPF.

This clonotype was recorded at least ten times. The chain carries TRBV20-1 and TRBJ2-3; D is ambiguous. Trimming removed 6 bases at V and 5 bases at J, with 15 bases between. Per the germline V gene, CDR1 is DFQATT and CDR2 is SNEGSKA (reference sequence). The CDR3 is 13 residues long. The CDR3 bases are TGCAGTGCGATAACTAACGCGCAAGATACGCAGTATTTT. This sequence encodes CSAITNAQDTQYF.

The J gene is TRBJ2-3, the V gene TRBV7-2, with a weak D call TRBD1 (7 bases). The CDR3 contains 13 residues. Germline V gives CDR1 SGHTA, CDR2 FQGNSA. V was trimmed by 5 bases and J by 5 bases, leaving 11 bases between them. In DNA form, the CDR3 reads TGTGCCAGCAGCCCGCGGGACAGAGATACGCAGTATTTT. Amino acids: CASSPRDRDTQYF. Full variable domain (missing parts from reference TRBV7-2 and TRBJ2-3): GAGVSQSPSNKVTEKGKDVELRCDPISGHTALYWYRQSLGQGLEFLIYFQGNSAPDKSGLPSDRFSAERTGGSVSTLTIQRTQQEDSAVYLCASSPRDRDTQYFGPGTRLTVL.

This clonotype was observed many times. The rearrangement links TRBV28 to TRBJ1-2; D perhaps matches TRBD1 (5 bases). The V end lost 6 bases, the J end lost 4 bases, and 21 bases lay between the germline ends. CDR1 is MDHEN, CDR2 SYDVKM, per germline. The CDR3 runs to 16 residues. CDR3 nucleotide sequence: TGTGCCAGCAGACCCACCTCGGCCGGGGCTCGCTATGGCTACACCTTC. Encoded protein: CASRPTSAGARYGYTF.

The chain links TRBV10-3 to TRBJ2-7, with a tentative D call TRBD2 (6 bases). V lost 5 bases, J lost 0 bases, and 20 bases lay in between. This CDR3 contains 17 residues. Per the germline V gene, CDR1 is ENHRY and CDR2 is SYGVKD. The CDR3 region has the DNA TGTGCCATCAGTCCAGCAGGAGCGGGCCAAAGCTCCTACGAGCAGTACTTC. It codes for CAISPAGAGQSSYEQYF.

CDR3 loop: CASSFGTSGRASTDTQYF. In DNA, the CDR3 is TGTGCCAGTAGTTTCGGGACTAGCGGGAGGGCCAGTACAGATACGCAGTATTTT. The chain is built from TRBV19 and TRBJ2-3; 16 nucleotides agree with TRBD2. The CDR3 contains 18 residues. From germline, CDR1 is LNHDA and CDR2 SQIVND (reference sequence). V gave up 5 bases and J gave up 3 bases; unmatched junction bases: 8.

As regards this clonotype: The CDR3 end shows no conserved phenylalanine or tryptophan, and so a read error is likely. The limits of the CDR3 on the DNA are not certain, so only TCRdb's listed CDR3 is given. This chain connects TRBV10-3 to TRBJ2-5; the table calls TRBD1, which could not be checked here. The CDR3 numbers 18 amino acids, ends counted. Germline V gene lookup returns CDR1 ENHRY and CDR2 SYGVKD. The CDR3 sequence is CAISGGAGAGNYGYTFGS.

This clonotype appeared many times. In DNA, the CDR3 is TGCAGCGCGGGACAGGACCACTATGGCTACACCTTC. Its protein is CSAGQDHYGYTF. The chain recombines TRBV29-1 with TRBJ1-2; 8 nucleotides agree with TRBD1. The J segment lost 3 bases and the V segment lost 7 bases, leaving 4 bases of the junction unmatched. Germline CDR1 and CDR2: SQVTM and ANQGSEA. There are 12 residues in the CDR3.

This chain joins TRBV20-1 and TRBJ2-3, with 11 positions matching TRBD2. J gave up 5 bases and V 2 bases, and 9 bases lay outside the gene matches. Germline V gene data show CDR1 as DFQATT and CDR2 as SNEGSKA (reference sequence). This CDR3 is 16 amino acids long. The CDR3: CSARNPGTSGRDTQYF. The DNA for the CDR3 is TGCAGTGCTAGAAACCCCGGGACTAGCGGAAGAGATACGCAGTATTTT.

V gene TRBV7-2 combines with J gene TRBJ2-5; maybe TRBD1 (6 bases). Germline CDR1 SGHTA, CDR2 FQGNSA. This CDR3 contains 14 residues. The V and J ends lost 3 bases and 5 bases respectively, with 13 bases between them. The CDR3 region is CASSFLQGLETQYF. The CDR3, as DNA: TGTGCCAGCAGCTTCCTACAGGGTCTGGAGACCCAGTACTTC.

This clonotype came up many times. The chain is built from TRBV6-6 and TRBJ2-3, with 7 bases lining up with TRBD1. The germline gives CDR1 MNHNY, CDR2 SVGAGI (reference sequence). The junction had 7 bases not matched to a gene; V was cut back by 7 bases and J by 3 bases. CDR3 length equals 14 residues. The CDR3 sequence is CASTRDSSTDTQYF. CDR3 DNA sequence: TGTGCCAGCACCCGGGACAGCTCAACAGATACGCAGTATTTT.